This T cell receptor beta chain is from a study of cytomegalovirus exposure and HLA in healthy donors. Profiled with immunoSEQ multiplex PCR; TCRdb holds only in-frame clones, not every one. The table records around 90,000 clones, 84% of them present only once. Germline CDR1 GTSNPN, CDR2 SVGIG (reference sequence). The V gene end was trimmed by 4 bases and the J gene end by 2 bases; junction bases not matched to a gene: 2. This CDR3 has 15 residues. The material sequenced was PBMCs. The chain has TRBV30 and TRBJ2-2; TRBD2 aligns across 12 bases. The sequence was collected from a young woman in good health and CMV-seropositive. The CDR3 loop reads CAWKLAGGNTGELFF. CDR3 bases: TGTGCCTGGAAACTAGCGGGGGGCAACACCGGGGAGCTGTTTTTT.